These T cell receptor beta chains were read from a single sample in a study of cytomegalovirus exposure and HLA in healthy donors. Sequencing was performed with immunoSEQ multiplex PCR; in TCRdb, only in-frame clones are kept and a portion is missing. The data contain 150,000 or so clones, approximately 81% of them singletons. The sequenced sample consisted of PBMCs. All receptors derive from a man aged 50 to 60 in good health and CMV-seropositive. Both conserved end residues are part of each CDR3. Each record gives: V gene, clone size, J gene, D gene, CDR3 length, CDR3 DNA, CDR3 protein. D genes are given only for firm matches. Clone size, where shown, is once, few, many, or a class for clones that have expanded.

TRBV29-1,.,TRBJ1-2,.,14,TGCAGCGTTGAAGAATCCAGGGGAAACTATGGCTACACCTTC,CSVEESRGNYGYTF
TRBV27,.,TRBJ2-5,.,14,TGTGCCAGCAGTCCCTTTCCCCCGCAAGAGACCCAGTACTTC,CASSPFPPQETQYF
TRBV28,once,TRBJ1-5,.,16,TGTGCCAGCAGTCCGGGACACCGGGGGGCGAATCAGCCCCAGCATTTT,CASSPGHRGANQPQHF
TRBV19,.,TRBJ2-7,.,13,TGTGCCAGTCGCAGGGGCAACGGCTACGAGCAGTACTTC,CASRRGNGYEQYF
TRBV6-5,.,TRBJ1-2,.,15,TGTGCCAGCAGTTACTCATGGCAGGGGTGGGGTGGCTACACCTTC,CASSYSWQGWGGYTF
TRBV9,.,TRBJ2-1,TRBD2,16,TGTGCCAGCTCGACTAGCGGTACCCGCTCCTACAATGAGCAGTTCTTC,CASSTSGTRSYNEQFF
TRBV2,.,TRBJ1-6,.,15,TGTGCCAGCAGTGTTACTAGGCCCTATAATTCACCCCTCCACTTT,CASSVTRPYNSPLHF
TRBV7-3,.,TRBJ1-1,TRBD1,15,TGTGCCAGCAGCCCATCAGGGGGTCGGAACACTGAAGCTTTCTTT,CASSPSGGRNTEAFF
TRBV18,.,TRBJ1-1,TRBD1,14,TGTGCCAGCTCACCGGGACAGGGGGCTTCGGAAGCTTTCTTT,CASSPGQGASEAFF
TRBV5-1,.,TRBJ1-6,TRBD1,14,TGCGCCAGCACTCCAGGGACAGGGAATTCACCCCTCCACTTT,CASTPGTGNSPLHF
TRBV7-3,.,TRBJ2-7,.,16,TGTGCCAGCAGCTTAACATCCGGGACACTTATCTACAAGCAGTACTTC,CASSLTSGTLIYKQYF
TRBV19,once,TRBJ1-1,TRBD1,14,TGTGCCAGTAGCATGTTACAGGGGGCCACTGAAGCTTTCTTT,CASSMLQGATEAFF
TRBV28,.,TRBJ2-5,.,12,TGTGCCAGCAGTGGACAGTCAGAGACCCAGTACTTC,CASSGQSETQYF
TRBV28,once,TRBJ1-1,.,14,TGTGCCAGCAGTTTATTCTTATCCGCCTATGAAGCTTTCTTT,CASSLFLSAYEAFF
TRBV6-5,.,TRBJ2-3,.,13,TGTGCCAGCAGTTTGGTGCTAACAGATACGCAGTATTTT,CASSLVLTDTQYF
TRBV9,few,TRBJ1-3,.,18,TGTGCCAGCAGCGCCCGGGTCGGGGGGCGTTACTCTGGAAACACCATATATTTT,CASSARVGGRYSGNTIYF
TRBV30,once,TRBJ2-3,TRBD1,14,TGTGCCTGGAGGTGGGACAGGGAGACAGATGCGCAGTATTTT,CAWRWDRETDAQYF
TRBV29-1,.,TRBJ2-7,.,14,TGCAGCGTTGAAGGACTTGGACGGGACTACGAGCAGTACTTC,CSVEGLGRDYEQYF
TRBV15,.,TRBJ1-6,.,15,TGTGCCACCAGCAGAGATCACGCTAATAATTCACCCCTCCACTTT,CATSRDHANNSPLHF
TRBV19,.,TRBJ2-1,TRBD2,14,TGTGCCAGTAGTCATTCCCCGGGGGGTGGTGAGCAGTTCTTC,CASSHSPGGGEQFF
TRBV14,few,TRBJ1-2,TRBD1,14,TGTGCCAGCAGCAAAAGACAGGGGGACTATGGCTACACCTTC,CASSKRQGDYGYTF
TRBV5-1,.,TRBJ2-3,TRBD2,15,TGCGCCAGCAGCTCAGCGGGGGTTCAATCAGATACGCAGTATTTT,CASSSAGVQSDTQYF
TRBV5-1,few,TRBJ2-1,.,14,TGCGCCAGCAGGGCCTCGGGGTCCTACAATGAGCAGTTCTTC,CASRASGSYNEQFF
TRBV18,.,TRBJ2-3,TRBD2,16,TGTGCCAGCTCACCCGTCCGGGGGAGGGCAGCAGATACGCAGTATTTT,CASSPVRGRAADTQYF
TRBV2,.,TRBJ2-1,TRBD2,16,TGTGCCAGCAGTGCGACGGGACTAGCGGGGGACAATGAGCAGTTCTTC,CASSATGLAGDNEQFF
TRBV30,.,TRBJ2-3,TRBD2,14,TGTGCCTATTTAGCGGGGTCTAGCACAGATACGCAGTATTTT,CAYLAGSSTDTQYF
TRBV11-2,once,TRBJ1-1,.,15,TGTGCCAGCAGCTTGACACAGGGTTTGGACACTGAAGCTTTCTTT,CASSLTQGLDTEAFF
TRBV25-1,.,TRBJ1-2,.,16,TGTGCCAGCAGTGAATATGGGGGGGCAGGCGTCTATGGCTACACCTTC,CASSEYGGAGVYGYTF
TRBV5-6,few,TRBJ2-7,.,15,TGTGCCAGCAGCTTGGAATCAGGGTTCTCCTACGAGCAGTACTTC,CASSLESGFSYEQYF
TRBV7-9,once,TRBJ1-1,TRBD1,12,TGTTCCAGCAGCCGTGACAGGGCTGAAGCTTTCTTT,CSSSRDRAEAFF
TRBV28,.,TRBJ1-3,.,15,TGTGCCAGCAGCCAGACACCTCACTCTGGAAACACCATATATTTT,CASSQTPHSGNTIYF
TRBV7-2,.,TRBJ2-1,.,15,TGTGCCAGCAGCTTAGAACAAAGCTCCTACAATGAGCAGTTCTTC,CASSLEQSSYNEQFF
TRBV10-3,.,TRBJ1-1,TRBD1,16,TGTGCCATCAGTGAGTCGACGACAGGGGTGAAGGCTGAAGCTTTCTTT,CAISESTTGVKAEAFF
TRBV5-1,once,TRBJ1-3,.,16,TGCGCCAGCAGCTTGGACGTTGGGGCGGCAGGAAACACCATATATTTT,CASSLDVGAAGNTIYF
TRBV5-1,.,TRBJ2-5,.,11,TGCGCCAGCAGACCACTACTAACCCAGTACTTC,CASRPLLTQYF
TRBV29-1,.,TRBJ2-1,TRBD2,17,TGCAGCGTTGCCCTCCTAGCGGGAGGGGCTGGGTACAATGAGCAGTTCTTC,CSVALLAGGAGYNEQFF
TRBV2,.,TRBJ1-1,.,14,TGTGCCAGCAGTACGGGGGGCATGAACACTGAAGCTTTCTTT,CASSTGGMNTEAFF
TRBV4-3,.,TRBJ1-4,TRBD1,15,TGCGCCAGCAGCCAGGGACAGGGCGATTTTGAAAAACTGTTTTTT,CASSQGQGDFEKLFF
TRBV30,.,TRBJ2-6,.,17,TGTGCCTGGAGTGTTGACCGGGGAAACTCTGGGGCCAACGTCCTGACTTTC,CAWSVDRGNSGANVLTF
TRBV6-4,few,TRBJ1-2,.,11,TGTGCCAGCGCGCGCGGAGATGGCTACACCTTC,CASARGDGYTF
TRBV27,.,TRBJ2-7,TRBD1,14,TGTGCCAGCAGCCCTTTGGACAGGGACTACGAGCAGTACTTC,CASSPLDRDYEQYF
TRBV18,.,TRBJ2-2,.,12,TGTGCCAGCTCACCTACGGCCGGGGAGCTGTTTTTT,CASSPTAGELFF
TRBV29-1,.,TRBJ2-1,TRBD1,16,TGCAGCGTTGAAGGGGTCCGGGGACAGTTCTACAATGAGCAGTTCTTC,CSVEGVRGQFYNEQFF
TRBV15,.,TRBJ2-7,TRBD2,17,TGTGCCACCAGCAGAACTAGCGGGAGACAGTCCGGGGACGAGCAGTACTTC,CATSRTSGRQSGDEQYF
TRBV6-1,.,TRBJ2-5,.,17,TGCGCCAGCAGTGTCACCGGGACATGGGGTAGTCGCGAGACCCAGTACTTC,CASSVTGTWGSRETQYF
TRBV6-5,.,TRBJ2-5,.,16,TGTGCCAGCAGTTATTTGTTCATCCTACTCCAAGAGACCCAGTACTTC,CASSYLFILLQETQYF
TRBV9,.,TRBJ2-2,TRBD2,18,TGTGCCAGCAGCGTAGTGGCTAGCGGGAGTACGGGGACCGGGGAGCTGTTTTTT,CASSVVASGSTGTGELFF
TRBV6-1,.,TRBJ1-1,.,12,TGTGCCAGCAGTGAACCCCTGACAACAGCTTTCTTT,CASSEPLTTAFF
TRBV6-1,.,TRBJ2-2,.,15,TGTGCCAGCACTGGACCGGACAGTCCCCTAGGGGAGCTGTTTTTT,CASTGPDSPLGELFF
TRBV18,.,TRBJ2-3,TRBD1,19,TGTGCCAGCTCACCAAATAGCTTCGGGACAGGAGCTAGCACAGATACGCAGTATTTT,CASSPNSFGTGASTDTQYF